The next 19 T cell receptor beta chains were all read from a single sample in a study of beta chain features in type 1 diabetes. Every isolated RNA sample was fully reverse transcribed, so sequencing captured expressed TCRB transcripts. TCRdb's table, derived via immunoSEQ multiplex PCR, lists solely in-frame clones and lacks some. Of some 230,000 clones detected, 9.6% appear once; the ten largest clones hold about 0.037%. Sequencing was done on a sample of naive CD4+ T cells from blood. All receptors derive from a woman aged 18-29 years in good health.

At least ten counts were recorded for this clone. The chain employs TRBV30 and TRBJ2-5; D perhaps matches TRBD2 (6 bases). The germline gives CDR1 GTSNPN, CDR2 SVGIG (reference sequence). The length of the CDR3 is 13 residues. Trimming took off 5 bases at V and 2 bases at J, with 12 bases between the two ends. This CDR3 is CAWEWGVQETQYF. DNA of the CDR3: TGTGCCTGGGAGTGGGGGGTACAAGAGACCCAGTACTTC.

This clone was counted only a few times. The junction shows a germline mismatch at one end, possibly a read error. The chain couples TRBV6-6 to TRBJ2-1; D perhaps matches TRBD1 (5 bases). The CDR3 contains 15 residues. CDR1 is MNHNY and CDR2 is SVGAGI in the germline V gene (reference sequence). The CDR3 sequence is CAISATGSQGAEQFF. CDR3 coding DNA: TGTGCCATCAGTGCCACAGGAAGTCAAGGGGCTGAGCAGTTCTTC.

Ten or more counts support this clone. The rearrangement links TRBV7-9 to TRBJ2-1; the D gene is possibly TRBD2 (5 bases). CDR1 is SEHNR, CDR2 FQNEAQ, per germline (reference sequence). The ends were cut back, 5 bases at V and 7 bases at J, with 21 bases in the middle. The CDR3 is 16 residues long. The CDR3 sequence is CASSTRTLTTGNEQFF. The CDR3 DNA reads TGTGCCAGCAGCACCAGGACCCTCACAACGGGAAATGAGCAGTTCTTC. Looking up the rest from reference TRBV7-9 and TRBJ2-1 gives the full variable domain: DTGVSQNPRHKITKRGQNVTFRCDPISEHNRLYWYRQTLGQGPEFLTYFQNEAQLEKSRLLSDRFSAERPKGSFSTLEIQRTEQGDSAMYLCASSTRTLTTGNEQFFGPGTRLTVL.

This clone has a handful of counts. The chain is built from TRBV27 and TRBJ1-5; D is perhaps TRBD1 (5 bases). Germline-derived CDR1 and CDR2 are MNHEY and SMNVEV (reference sequence). The CDR3 extends over 13 amino acids. Trimming left V 3 bases short and J 4 bases short, with 7 bases between. Written as DNA, the CDR3 is TGTGCCAGCAGTTTCTCAGGGAATCAGCCCCAGCATTTT. Encoded protein: CASSFSGNQPQHF.

This sequence joins TRBV5-1 and TRBJ2-1; 9 bases map to TRBD2. With 1 base clipped from V and 0 bases from J, the junction kept 2 bases outside the gene matches. From germline, CDR1 is SGHRS and CDR2 YFSETQ. The CDR3 extends over 16 amino acids. CDR3 sequence (DNA): TGCGCCAGCAGCTTGCTAGCGGGGAGCTCCTACAATGAGCAGTTCTTC. It is translated as CASSLLAGSSYNEQFF.

The J gene is TRBJ2-7, the V gene TRBV5-6; perhaps TRBD1 as D (6 bases). The V gene lost 4 bases and the J gene lost 4 bases, with 21 bases spanning the gap. The CDR3 totals 16 residues. Germline loops: CDR1 SGHDT, CDR2 YYEEEE. DNA of the CDR3: TGTGCCAGCAGCCCCCTAGGACAGACGAGCTTGTACGAGCAGTACTTC. This sequence encodes CASSPLGQTSLYEQYF.

This clone was detected ten times or more. This chain links TRBV9 with TRBJ1-5; TRBD1 might be the D (5 bases). Between the trimmed V and J ends, which lost 2 bases and 0 bases, there was a span of 6 bases. The CDR3 sequence is 14 residues long. CDR1 SGDLS and CDR2 YYNGEE come from the germline V gene. DNA of the CDR3: TGTGCCAGCAGCGTGACAGATAGCAATCAGCCCCAGCATTTT. It specifies CASSVTDSNQPQHF.

This clone was observed a few times. The chain joins TRBV6-1 to TRBJ1-2; TRBD1 is a possible D gene (6 bases). V lost 5 bases to trimming and J lost 3 bases, with 13 bases between them. The germline gives CDR1 MNHNS, CDR2 SASEGT. The CDR3 covers 14 residues. This CDR3 reads CASSKQGTDYGYTF. CDR3 bases: TGTGCCAGCAGTAAACAGGGAACGGACTATGGCTACACCTTC.

This clone has only a few counts. This rearrangement joins TRBV6-5 to TRBJ2-5; 15 bases map to TRBD2. Germline values: CDR1 MNHEY, CDR2 SVGAGI. The CDR3 runs to 15 residues. The ends lost 8 bases at V and 2 bases at J; junction bases unmatched: 3. DNA of the CDR3: TGTGCCAGCGGGACTAGCGGGAGGCCGCAAGAGACCCAGTACTTC. It is translated as CASGTSGRPQETQYF.

Only a few counts were recorded for this clone. The chain couples TRBV5-6 to TRBJ2-5, with 8 bases that match TRBD2. The V and J ends lost 2 bases and 5 bases, in that order; junction bases with no gene match: 5. CDR3 length equals 14 residues. The germline gives CDR1 SGHDT, CDR2 YYEEEE. CDR3 sequence reads: CASSLLAAEETQYF. The DNA of the CDR3 is TGTGCCAGCAGCTTACTAGCGGCAGAGGAGACCCAGTACTTC.

This clone has only a few counts. In DNA form, the CDR3 reads TGCGCCAGCAGCACGGAGGGTACGCGCGGGGAGCTGTTTTTT. This codes for CASSTEGTRGELFF. The V and J genes are TRBV5-1 and TRBJ2-2, with D maybe TRBD2 (6 bases). CDR3 length: 14 amino acids. V dropped 4 bases and J dropped 7 bases, with 14 bases sitting between them. Germline CDR1 and CDR2: SGHRS and YFSETQ.

This clone has more than one count but fewer than ten. The chain is built from TRBV6-5 and TRBJ1-5, with TRBD1 matching 8 bases. V lost 6 bases to trimming and J lost 2 bases; unmatched junction nucleotides: 6. CDR3 size: 15 residues. Per germline, CDR1 MNHEY and CDR2 SVGAGI. This CDR3 is CASSLQGVGNQPQHF. The CDR3 DNA follows: TGTGCCAGCAGCTTACAGGGGGTGGGCAATCAGCCCCAGCATTTT.

In its sample, this clone was seen a few times. The chain uses TRBV5-1 and TRBJ2-7; weak D call: TRBD2 (6 bases). V was cut by 4 bases and J by 2 bases, with 13 bases left in between. Germline V gives CDR1 SGHRS, CDR2 YFSETQ. The CDR3 length is 14 residues. The CDR3: CASSPGLSTYEQYF. CDR3 coding DNA: TGCGCCAGCAGCCCGGGACTTTCGACCTACGAGCAGTACTTC.

The chain recombines TRBV30 with TRBJ2-3; D unclear. CDR3 size: 13 residues. The V end was cut by 0 bases, the J end by 5 bases, with 9 bases between. Germline V gene lookup returns CDR1 GTSNPN and CDR2 SVGIG (reference sequence). CDR3 nucleotides: TGTGCCTGGAGTGTAGACCAGGTAGATACGCAGTATTTT. Its translation: CAWSVDQVDTQYF.

The V and J genes are TRBV11-2 and TRBJ1-1; TRBD1 aligns across 7 bases. The CDR3 runs 11 residues. J lost 9 bases, V lost 4 bases, and 2 bases had no gene match. Per the germline V gene, CDR1 is SGHAT and CDR2 is FQNNGV. The CDR3 loop is CASSSGQKAFF. The CDR3 DNA sequence: TGTGCCAGCAGCTCGGGACAGAAAGCTTTCTTT.

On this clone itself: An end of the junction does not agree with germline; a read error may underlie this. The genes are TRBV20-1 and TRBJ2-5; 10 nucleotides align to TRBD2. Germline-derived CDR1 and CDR2 are DFQATT and SNEGSKA (reference sequence). This CDR3 contains 11 residues. CDR3 region: CSASTSGELNF. CDR3 DNA: TGCAGTGCTAGCACTAGCGGGGAACTAAACTTC.

The chain couples TRBV30 to TRBJ1-1; 7 positions agree with TRBD1. This CDR3 region has 12 residues. Trimming removed 5 bases from V and 3 bases from J; junction bases left unmatched: 3. Germline V gives CDR1 GTSNPN, CDR2 SVGIG (reference sequence). The CDR3 DNA follows: TGTGCCTGGTGTCAGGGGGACACTGAAGCTTTCTTT. This codes for CAWCQGDTEAFF.

The table lists this clone with a few counts. The rearrangement uses TRBV14 and TRBJ1-2; 7 bases are a match to TRBD1. Germline CDR1 reads SGHDN; CDR2 reads FVKESK. V was pared by 3 bases and J by 0 bases, with 7 bases of the junction left unmatched. The CDR3 sequence is 16 residues long. The CDR3 is CASSHPTGTANYGYTF. DNA for the CDR3: TGTGCCAGCAGCCACCCCACCGGGACAGCTAACTATGGCTACACCTTC.

As DNA, the CDR3 is TGTGCCAGCAGCTTATCGCCGGGAGGAGGTTACAATGAGCAGTTCTTC. Translation gives CASSLSPGGGYNEQFF. This chain joins TRBV13 and TRBJ2-1, with TRBD2 matching over 7 bases. The CDR3 contains 16 residues. Looked up from germline, CDR1 is PRHDT and CDR2 is FYEKMQ (reference sequence). Trimming took 2 bases from V and 4 from J; bases not matched to a gene: 8.